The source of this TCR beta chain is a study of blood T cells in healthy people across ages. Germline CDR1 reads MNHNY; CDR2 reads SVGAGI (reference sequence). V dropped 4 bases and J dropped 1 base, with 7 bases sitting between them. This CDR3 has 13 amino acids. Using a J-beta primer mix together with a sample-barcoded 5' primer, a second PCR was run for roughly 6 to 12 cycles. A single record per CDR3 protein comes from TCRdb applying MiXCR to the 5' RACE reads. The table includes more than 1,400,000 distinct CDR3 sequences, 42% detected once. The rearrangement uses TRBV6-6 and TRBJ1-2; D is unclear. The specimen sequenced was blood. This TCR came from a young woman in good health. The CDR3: CASSSGYNYGYTF. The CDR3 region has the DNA TGTGCCAGCAGTTCGGGATATAACTATGGCTACACCTTC.